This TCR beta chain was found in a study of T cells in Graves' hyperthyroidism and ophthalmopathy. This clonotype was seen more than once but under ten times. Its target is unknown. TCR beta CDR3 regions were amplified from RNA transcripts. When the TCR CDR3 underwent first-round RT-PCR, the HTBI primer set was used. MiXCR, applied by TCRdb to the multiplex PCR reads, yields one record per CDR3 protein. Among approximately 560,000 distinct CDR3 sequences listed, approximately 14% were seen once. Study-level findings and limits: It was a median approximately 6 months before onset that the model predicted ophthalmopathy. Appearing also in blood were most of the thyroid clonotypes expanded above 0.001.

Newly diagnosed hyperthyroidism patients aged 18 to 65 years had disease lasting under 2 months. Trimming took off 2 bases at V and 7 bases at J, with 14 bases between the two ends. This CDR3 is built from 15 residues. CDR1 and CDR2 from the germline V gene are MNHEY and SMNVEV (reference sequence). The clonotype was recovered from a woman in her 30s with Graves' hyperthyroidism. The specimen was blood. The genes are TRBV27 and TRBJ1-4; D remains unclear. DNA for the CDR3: TGTGCCAGCAGTTTAAAGGGCCTGGTTGGTGAAAAACTGTTTTTT. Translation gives CASSLKGLVGEKLFF.